A selection of T cell receptor beta chains follows, all from one sample in a study of T cells in localized non-small cell lung cancer. Some clones are missing from TCRdb's copy, which holds only in-frame ones; the method was immunoSEQ multiplex PCR. The data show tens of thousands of clones, with about 89% seen just once and roughly 22% held by the top ten. The material was peripheral blood, obtained before any cancer treatment. The source is a man aged 35 to 69 with stage I squamous cell lung carcinoma. CDR3s include the opening cysteine and the closing phenylalanine or tryptophan. A D gene is named only where the DNA matches it firmly. Only part of the rows carry a size: once, few, many, or a class if the clone is expanded.

clone_size	v_call	j_call	d_call	cdr3_nt	cdr3_aa
once	TRBV19	TRBJ2-4	TRBD1	TGTGCCAGTAGTCCGTGGACAGGGAACGACGAAAACATTCAGTACTTC	CASSPWTGNDENIQYF
-	TRBV5-4	TRBJ2-5	TRBD1	TGTGCCAGCAGCTCGCCGGGACAGGGAAGAAAAGAGACCCAGTACTTC	CASSSPGQGRKETQYF
few	TRBV4-1	TRBJ1-1	TRBD1	TGCGCCAGCAGCGCAGGGGGCGCCGCCACCGGGGGAACTGAAGCTTTCTTT	CASSAGGAATGGTEAFF
-	TRBV25-1	TRBJ2-7	-	TGTGCCAGCAGCGGGCGGGCAGGCAGCCTCCCCCCCTACGAGCAGTACTTC	CASSGRAGSLPPYEQYF
-	TRBV28	TRBJ2-1	TRBD2	TGTGCCAGCAGTTTTGGGGTAGCGGGGGGGCCCCCTCTTTCCAGCTCCTACAATGAGCAGTTCTTC	CASSFGVAGGPPLSSSYNEQFF
-	TRBV6-1	TRBJ2-3	TRBD2	TGTGCCAGCAGACTAGCGGGGGGTAGAGATACGCAGTATTTT	CASRLAGGRDTQYF
-	TRBV4-3	TRBJ2-3	-	TGCGCCAGCAGCCAGGTCTACGGGGCCGCAGGAGATACGCAGTATTTT	CASSQVYGAAGDTQYF
-	TRBV7-8	TRBJ1-5	-	TGTGCCAGCAGCCAATCTGGGCGGCAGCCCCAGCATTTT	CASSQSGRQPQHF
-	TRBV6-1	TRBJ1-1	TRBD1	TGTGCCAGCAGATTATCCGGGACAGGGAGAACTGAAGCTTTCTTT	CASRLSGTGRTEAFF
-	TRBV10-2	TRBJ1-6	TRBD1	TGCGCCAGCAGAGGTCCGGACAGGGGAAATTCACCCCTCCACTTT	CASRGPDRGNSPLHF
-	TRBV18	TRBJ2-1	-	TGTGCCAGCTCACCAATCGACGGGGGCAATGAGCAGTTCTTC	CASSPIDGGNEQFF
-	TRBV19	TRBJ2-1	TRBD1	TGTGCCAGTAGTATCCTGGACAGGGGCAATGAGCAGTTCTTC	CASSILDRGNEQFF
once	TRBV10-1	TRBJ2-7	TRBD1	TGCGCCAGCAGTGAACAGGACAGGGTCAGGTCCTACGAGCAGTACTTC	CASSEQDRVRSYEQYF
-	TRBV5-1	TRBJ2-6	-	TGCGCCAGCAGCCTGATTCCGACGGCCACTGGGGCCAACGTCCTGACTTTC	CASSLIPTATGANVLTF
-	TRBV4-1	TRBJ2-1	TRBD2	TGCGCCAGCAGCCAAGATCAAAAGCGGGGGGCCTTCAGCTCCTACAATGAGCAGTTCTTC	CASSQDQKRGAFSSYNEQFF
-	TRBV27	TRBJ2-7	TRBD2	TGTGCCAGCAGTCGTTCCCGACAGACTAGCGGGGGGCCCTCCTACGAGCAGTACTTC	CASSRSRQTSGGPSYEQYF
-	TRBV28	TRBJ2-1	TRBD1	TGTGCCAGCAGTCCCCCGCGGGACAGGGTCAATGAGCAGTTCTTC	CASSPPRDRVNEQFF
-	TRBV6-5	TRBJ1-4	-	TGTGCCAGCAGTCCCGCAGGGCGTAGGATCGAAAAACTGTTTTTT	CASSPAGRRIEKLFF
-	TRBV14	TRBJ2-3	TRBD1	TGTGCCAGCAGTCCGCTCGGGACAGCTGAGGCGCAGAGTATCACAGATACGCAGTATTTT	CASSPLGTAEAQSITDTQYF
-	TRBV30	TRBJ1-3	-	TGTGGCGGACAGCCGGCTCCTGGAAACACCATATATTTT	CGGQPAPGNTIYF
few	TRBV28	TRBJ1-5	-	TGTGCCAGCAGTTCAGGAGCCAATCAGCCCCAGCATTTT	CASSSGANQPQHF
-	TRBV7-9	TRBJ2-7	-	TGTGCCAGCAGCTTCTCCAGAGCCTACGAGCAGTACTTC	CASSFSRAYEQYF
once	TRBV5-1	TRBJ2-1	TRBD2	TGCGCCAGCAGCCAACTAGCGGGGGGCTACAATGAGCAGTTCTTC	CASSQLAGGYNEQFF
-	TRBV27	TRBJ1-6	-	TGTGCCAGCAGTGGCCGGGCCAGACACAGCACCCTCCACTTT	CASSGRARHSTLHF
once	TRBV11-2	TRBJ1-2	-	TGTGCCAGCAGCTTGGGGACAAGAGGGGATGGCTACACCTTC	CASSLGTRGDGYTF
-	TRBV7-9	TRBJ2-1	-	TGTGCCAGCAGCTTAGGTGAGGGTCGCGAGCAGTTCTTC	CASSLGEGREQFF
-	TRBV7-9	TRBJ2-7	TRBD2	TGTGCCAGCAGCTTAGGGGAGGGGCACGAGCAGTACTTC	CASSLGEGHEQYF
few	TRBV2	TRBJ1-1	-	TGTGCCGGTACTAGCAACACTGAAGCTTTCTTT	CAGTSNTEAFF
once	TRBV9	TRBJ2-1	-	TGTGCCAGCCGTAGCTCCTACAATGAGCAGTTCTTC	CASRSSYNEQFF
-	TRBV6-1	TRBJ1-1	-	TGTGCCAGCAGCGGGGGCGGCAGAGGAGCTTTCTTT	CASSGGGRGAFF
-	TRBV28	TRBJ1-5	-	TGTGCCAGCAGTCACCACATTAGCAATCAGCCCCAGCATTTT	CASSHHISNQPQHF
once	TRBV7-8	TRBJ2-7	-	TGTGCCAGCAGCTTAGCTCCGACAGGAAGCTACGAGCAGTACTTC	CASSLAPTGSYEQYF
-	TRBV4-1	TRBJ1-4	TRBD1	TGCGCCAGCAGCCCGAGAGGGGGCGAGAATGAAAAACTGTTTTTT	CASSPRGGENEKLFF
medium-sized	TRBV5-6	TRBJ1-5	-	TGTGCCAGCACCTCCTGGGGAGAACCCCAGCATTTT	CASTSWGEPQHF